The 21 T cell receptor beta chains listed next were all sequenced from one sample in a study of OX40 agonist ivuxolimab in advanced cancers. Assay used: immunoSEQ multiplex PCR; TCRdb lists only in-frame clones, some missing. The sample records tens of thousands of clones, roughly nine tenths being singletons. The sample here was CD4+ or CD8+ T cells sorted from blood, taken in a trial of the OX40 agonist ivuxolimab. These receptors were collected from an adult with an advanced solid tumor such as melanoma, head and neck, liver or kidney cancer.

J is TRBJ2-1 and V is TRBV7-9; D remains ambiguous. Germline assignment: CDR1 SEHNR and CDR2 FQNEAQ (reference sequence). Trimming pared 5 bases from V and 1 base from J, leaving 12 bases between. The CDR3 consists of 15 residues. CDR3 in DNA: TGTGCCAGCAGCCCGAAATGGCCTTCCTACAATGAGCAGTTCTTC. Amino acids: CASSPKWPSYNEQFF.

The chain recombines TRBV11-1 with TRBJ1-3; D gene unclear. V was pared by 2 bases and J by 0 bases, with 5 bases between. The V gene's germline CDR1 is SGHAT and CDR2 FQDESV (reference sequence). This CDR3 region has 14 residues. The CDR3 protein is CASSLSRSGNTIYF. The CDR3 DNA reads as TGTGCCAGCAGCTTAAGCCGCTCTGGAAACACCATATATTTT.

As DNA, the CDR3 is TGTGCCAGCAGCTTGGGTGTCCGGGCTGGCACCGGGGAGCTGTTTTTT. This codes for CASSLGVRAGTGELFF. The chain uses TRBV5-4 and TRBJ2-2; D is ambiguous. The CDR3 sequence is 16 residues long. Trimming cost V 0 bases and J 4 bases, with 13 bases left between them. Germline lookup yields CDR1 SGHNT and CDR2 YYREEE (reference sequence).

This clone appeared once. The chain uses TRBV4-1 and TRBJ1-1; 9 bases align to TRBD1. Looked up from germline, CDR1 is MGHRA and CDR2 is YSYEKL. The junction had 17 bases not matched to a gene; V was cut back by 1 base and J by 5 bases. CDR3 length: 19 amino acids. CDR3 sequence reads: CASSQGRKPGQGARTEAFF. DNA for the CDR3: TGCGCCAGCAGCCAAGGGAGAAAACCGGGACAGGGAGCGCGGACTGAAGCTTTCTTT.

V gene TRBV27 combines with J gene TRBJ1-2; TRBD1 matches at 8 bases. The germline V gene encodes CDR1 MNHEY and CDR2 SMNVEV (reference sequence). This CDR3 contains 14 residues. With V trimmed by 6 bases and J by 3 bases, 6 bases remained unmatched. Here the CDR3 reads CASRRDRQDYGYTF. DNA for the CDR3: TGTGCCAGCAGGCGGGACAGGCAGGACTATGGCTACACCTTC.

The CDR3 region has the DNA TGCGCCAGCAGCAAGGGGAGCACTGGAAACACCATATATTTT. Protein product: CASSKGSTGNTIYF. The chain combines TRBV5-1 with TRBJ1-3; possible D gene TRBD1, 5 bases. The CDR3 has 14 residues. Germline lookup yields CDR1 SGHRS and CDR2 YFSETQ. Trimming left V 4 bases short and J 2 bases short, with 10 bases between.

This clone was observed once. This CDR3 is CASSEVGVGQYF. CDR3 DNA sequence: TGTGCCAGCAGTGAAGTCGGGGTAGGGCAGTACTTC. This chain links TRBV6-1 with TRBJ2-7; tentative D call: TRBD2 (5 bases). Per germline, CDR1 MNHNS and CDR2 SASEGT. This CDR3 is built from 12 residues. Trimming removed 1 base from V and 9 bases from J, with 10 bases in between.

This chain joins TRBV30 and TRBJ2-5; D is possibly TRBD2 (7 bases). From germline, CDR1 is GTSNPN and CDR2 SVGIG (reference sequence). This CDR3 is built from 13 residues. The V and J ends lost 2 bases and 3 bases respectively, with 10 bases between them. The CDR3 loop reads CAWSRGGEETQYF. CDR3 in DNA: TGTGCCTGGAGTAGGGGGGGGGAAGAGACCCAGTACTTC. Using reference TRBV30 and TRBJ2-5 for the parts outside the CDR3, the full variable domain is SQTIHQWPATLVQPVGSPLSLECTVEGTSNPNLYWYRQAAGRGLQLLFYSVGIGQISSEVPQNLSASRPQDRQFILSSKKLLLSDSGFYLCAWSRGGEETQYFGPGTRLLVL.

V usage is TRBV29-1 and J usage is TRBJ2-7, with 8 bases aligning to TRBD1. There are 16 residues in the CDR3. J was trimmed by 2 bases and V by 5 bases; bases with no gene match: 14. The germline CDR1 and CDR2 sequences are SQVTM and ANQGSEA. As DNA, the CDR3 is TGCAGCGTTACCGGACAGGGTGGGGAATGGACCTACGAGCAGTACTTC. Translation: CSVTGQGGEWTYEQYF.

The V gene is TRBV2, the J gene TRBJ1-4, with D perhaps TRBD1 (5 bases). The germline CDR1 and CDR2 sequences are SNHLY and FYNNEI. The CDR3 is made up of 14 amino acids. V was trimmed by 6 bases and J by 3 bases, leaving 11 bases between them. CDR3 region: CASSLGTANEKLFF. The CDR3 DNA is TGTGCCAGCAGCCTCGGGACGGCTAATGAAAAACTGTTTTTT.

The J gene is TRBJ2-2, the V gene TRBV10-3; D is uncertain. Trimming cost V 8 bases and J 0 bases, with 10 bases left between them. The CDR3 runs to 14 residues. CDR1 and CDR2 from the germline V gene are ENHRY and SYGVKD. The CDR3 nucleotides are TGTGCCATCGGGTTTGACTCGAACACCGGGGAGCTGTTTTTT. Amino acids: CAIGFDSNTGELFF.

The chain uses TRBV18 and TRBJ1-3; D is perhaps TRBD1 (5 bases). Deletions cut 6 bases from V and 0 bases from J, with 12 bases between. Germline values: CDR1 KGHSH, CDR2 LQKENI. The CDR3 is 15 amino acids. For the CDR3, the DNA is TGTGCCAGCTCCCCCGACAGCGCCTCTGGAAACACCATATATTTT. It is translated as CASSPDSASGNTIYF.

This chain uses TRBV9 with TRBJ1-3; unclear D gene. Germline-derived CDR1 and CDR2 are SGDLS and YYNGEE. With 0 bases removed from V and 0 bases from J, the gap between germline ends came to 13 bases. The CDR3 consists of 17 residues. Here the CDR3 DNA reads TGTGCCAGCAGCGTAGGGTGGGTCAGGAGCTCTGGAAACACCATATATTTT. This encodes CASSVGWVRSSGNTIYF.

The CDR3 region is CASSQGLAGPQETQYF. CDR3 bases: TGTGCCAGCAGCCAGGGACTAGCGGGGCCCCAAGAGACCCAGTACTTC. This chain links TRBV11-3 with TRBJ2-5, with TRBD2 identical over 13 bases. The CDR3 is made up of 16 amino acids. In germline, CDR1 is SGHNT, CDR2 YENEEA. After removal of 5 bases from V and 1 base from J, the junction contained 4 bases not matched to a gene.

The CDR3 DNA sequence: TGTGCCAGCAGTGATTGGAGCGGCAGCCGATATGGCTACACCTTC. This sequence encodes CASSDWSGSRYGYTF. The rearrangement joins TRBV2 to TRBJ1-2, with D uncertain. The CDR3 spans 15 residues. Trimming pared 3 bases from V and 5 bases from J, leaving 16 bases between. Germline CDR1 is SNHLY and CDR2 is FYNNEI. The whole variable domain, remainder taken from reference TRBV2 and TRBJ1-2, is EPEVTQTPSHQVTQMGQEVILRCVPISNHLYFYWYRQILGQKVEFLVSFYNNEISEKSEIFDDQFSVERPDGSNFTLKIRSTKLEDSAMYFCASSDWSGSRYGYTFGSGTRLTVV.

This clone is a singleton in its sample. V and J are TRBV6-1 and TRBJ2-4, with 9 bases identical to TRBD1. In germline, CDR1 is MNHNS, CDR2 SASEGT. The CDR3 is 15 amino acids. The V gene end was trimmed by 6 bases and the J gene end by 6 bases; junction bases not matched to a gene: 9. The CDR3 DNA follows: TGTGCCAGCAGAAGCGACAGGGGGTCGGGAAACATTCAGTACTTC. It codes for CASRSDRGSGNIQYF.

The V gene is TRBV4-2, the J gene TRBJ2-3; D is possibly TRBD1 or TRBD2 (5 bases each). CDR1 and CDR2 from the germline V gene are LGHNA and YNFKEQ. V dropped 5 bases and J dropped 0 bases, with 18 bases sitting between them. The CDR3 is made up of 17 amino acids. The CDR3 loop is CASSGSLGRISTDTQYF. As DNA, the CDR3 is TGTGCCAGCAGCGGGAGTCTGGGACGGATAAGCACAGATACGCAGTATTTT.

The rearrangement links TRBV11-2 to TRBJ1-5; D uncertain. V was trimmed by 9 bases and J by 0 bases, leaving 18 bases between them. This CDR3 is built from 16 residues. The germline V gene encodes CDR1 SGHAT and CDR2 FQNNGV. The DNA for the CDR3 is TGTGCCAGTTCTCTTGGGTGGCCCTATAGCAATCAGCCCCAGCATTTT. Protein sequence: CASSLGWPYSNQPQHF.

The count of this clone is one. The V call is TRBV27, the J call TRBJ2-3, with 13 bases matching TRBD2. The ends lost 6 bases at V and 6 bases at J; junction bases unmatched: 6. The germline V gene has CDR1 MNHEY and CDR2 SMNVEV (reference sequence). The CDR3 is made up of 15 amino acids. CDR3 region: CASSKLAGGRDTQYF. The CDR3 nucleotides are TGTGCCAGCAGCAAACTAGCGGGGGGGCGCGATACGCAGTATTTT.

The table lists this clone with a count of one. The chain's CDR3 is CASSRLDSQYGYTF. The CDR3 DNA reads as TGTGCCAGCAGCCGGCTGGACAGTCAATATGGCTACACCTTC. The genes are TRBV7-9 and TRBJ1-2, with D maybe TRBD1 (6 bases). The CDR3 spans 14 residues. Looked up from germline, CDR1 is SEHNR and CDR2 is FQNEAQ (reference sequence). V lost 5 bases, J lost 5 bases, and 15 bases lay in between.

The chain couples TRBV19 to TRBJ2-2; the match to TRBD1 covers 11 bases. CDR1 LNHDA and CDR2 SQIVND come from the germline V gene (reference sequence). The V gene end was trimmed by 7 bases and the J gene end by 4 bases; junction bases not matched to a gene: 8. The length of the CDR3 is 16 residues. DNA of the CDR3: TGTGCCAGTACCCCCGTGGGGACAGGGGGCACCGGGGAGCTGTTTTTT. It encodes CASTPVGTGGTGELFF.